What follows describes a single T cell receptor (beta chain). The sample is drawn from a study of T cell changes during pregnancy in multiple sclerosis. The table came from immunoSEQ multiplex PCR; TCRdb's copy has only in-frame clones and leaves some out. Among 32,000 or so clones, roughly 90% were seen once, and the ten largest hold about 5%. V was clipped by 3 bases and J by 2 bases, with 14 bases between them. The CDR3 sequence is 15 residues long. Germline CDR1 SGHDT, CDR2 YYEEEE. The specimen comprised CD8+ T cells from peripheral blood mononuclear cells, sampled in the first trimester of pregnancy. The source of this sequence is a female donor with multiple sclerosis, enrolled in a pregnancy study. The chain recombines TRBV5-6 with TRBJ1-2, with no clear D. CDR3 nucleotide sequence: TGTGCCAGCAGCTCCTCATCTTTCGGGAACTATGGCTACACCTTC. This sequence encodes CASSSSSFGNYGYTF.